Each of the 30 T cell receptor beta chains below was sequenced from the same sample in a study of vaccination effects on CD4 cells after COVID-19. TCRdb keeps only in-frame clones here, not all; method: immunoSEQ multiplex PCR. The sample carries roughly 30,000 clones, 74% recorded once. Culture lasted roughly 9 days before CD4+ T cell isolation. As their vaccination, participants received two doses of either BNT162b2 or mRNA-1273. Antigens for these TCRs are unknown. Sequenced here: CD4+ T cells from PBMCs cultured without peptide, sampled after COVID-19 vaccination. Receptors were obtained from a human donor who received a COVID-19 vaccine.

This clone was detected only a few times. The V gene is TRBV28, the J gene TRBJ1-5; D is unresolved. The length of the CDR3 is 16 residues. Per the germline V gene, CDR1 is MDHEN and CDR2 is SYDVKM. V lost 0 bases and J 0 bases, leaving 9 bases between the germline ends. Here the CDR3 reads CASSLWLRYSNQPQHF. The CDR3 nucleotides read TGTGCCAGCAGTTTATGGTTAAGGTATAGCAATCAGCCCCAGCATTTT.

This clone was counted once. The rearrangement links TRBV19 to TRBJ2-1; possibly TRBD2 for D (5 bases). Trimming took off 2 bases at V and 3 bases at J, with 14 bases between the two ends. This CDR3 has 16 amino acids. The germline V gene has CDR1 LNHDA and CDR2 SQIVND (reference sequence). The CDR3 loop is CASSIRARDRYNEQFF. CDR3 DNA: TGTGCCAGTAGTATACGTGCACGGGATCGCTACAATGAGCAGTTCTTC.

The rearrangement joins TRBV28 to TRBJ1-5; D is uncertain. Germline CDR1 MDHEN, CDR2 SYDVKM. The CDR3 has 16 amino acids. V dropped 4 bases and J dropped 0 bases, with 13 bases sitting between them. In DNA, the CDR3 is TGTGCCAGCAGTTCGTCCTCGGGGTATAGCAATCAGCCCCAGCATTTT. It specifies CASSSSSGYSNQPQHF.

J is TRBJ1-6 and V is TRBV14; D is perhaps TRBD1 (6 bases). The V gene lost 0 bases and the J gene lost 8 bases, with 14 bases spanning the gap. Germline CDR1 is SGHDN and CDR2 is FVKESK. This CDR3 contains 16 residues. The CDR3 loop is CASSQDPGGAYSPLHF. In DNA form, the CDR3 reads TGTGCCAGCAGCCAAGATCCTGGGGGCGCGTATTCACCCCTCCACTTT.

V is TRBV7-9 and J is TRBJ2-1, with D maybe TRBD1 (5 bases). The V end lost 7 bases, the J end lost 10 bases, and 17 bases lay between the germline ends. Germline-derived CDR1 and CDR2 are SEHNR and FQNEAQ (reference sequence). This CDR3 has 13 residues. CDR3: CASTYHGAREQFF. As DNA, the CDR3 is TGTGCCAGCACATACCATGGGGCGAGGGAGCAGTTCTTC.

The chain combines TRBV5-1 with TRBJ2-5; TRBD1 is a possible D gene (5 bases). V was trimmed by 7 bases and J by 1 base, leaving 11 bases between them. The CDR3 loop spans 13 amino acids. Germline V gene data show CDR1 as SGHRS and CDR2 as YFSETQ. The CDR3 spells CASGGHFQETQYF. CDR3 DNA sequence: TGCGCCAGCGGCGGACACTTCCAAGAGACCCAGTACTTC.

This chain joins TRBV12-5 and TRBJ2-7; D remains ambiguous. Per germline, CDR1 LGHNT and CDR2 FRNRAP. The CDR3 sequence is 13 residues long. Trimming left V 6 bases short and J 1 base short, with 10 bases between. The CDR3 loop reads CASGNGLSYEQYF. CDR3 sequence (DNA): TGTGCTAGTGGAAATGGATTATCCTACGAGCAGTACTTC. Using reference TRBV12-5 and TRBJ2-7 for the parts outside the CDR3, the full variable domain is DARVTQTPRHKVTEMGQEVTMRCQPILGHNTVFWYRQTMMQGLELLAYFRNRAPLDDSGMPKDRFSAEMPDATLATLKIQPSEPRDSAVYFCASGNGLSYEQYFGPGTRLTVT.

The sample holds a few counts of this clone. The chain joins TRBV6-2 or TRBV6-3 to TRBJ1-5; D ambiguous. Germline V gene data show CDR1 as MNHEY and CDR2 as SVGEGT. V shed 2 bases and J shed 5 bases, with 10 bases lying between them. The CDR3 loop spans 14 amino acids. DNA for the CDR3: TGTGCCAGCAGTTACGTCCAGAGTGATCAGCCCCAGCATTTT. This gives the protein CASSYVQSDQPQHF.

V and J are TRBV11-3 and TRBJ2-7; a weak D match, TRBD2 (6 bases). The CDR3 has 13 residues. With 5 bases removed from V and 6 bases from J, the gap between germline ends came to 14 bases. The germline V gene has CDR1 SGHNT and CDR2 YENEEA. CDR3 loop: CASSTGVAREQYF. CDR3 DNA: TGTGCCAGCAGCACGGGGGTAGCTCGCGAGCAGTACTTC.

This clone has a handful of counts. The V and J genes are TRBV3-1 (or the pseudogene TRBV3-2) and TRBJ2-2; D may correspond to TRBD1 or TRBD2 (5 bases each). CDR1 is LGHDT and CDR2 is YNNKEL in the germline V gene (reference sequence). The CDR3 length is 16 residues. The V gene lost 3 bases and the J gene lost 4 bases, with 15 bases spanning the gap. The DNA of the CDR3 is TGTGCCAGCAGCCATGGGGGTCTAGCCGCCACCGGGGAGCTGTTTTTT. Its translation: CASSHGGLAATGELFF.

The rearrangement uses TRBV5-5 and TRBJ1-1, with 7 bases matching TRBD1. J lost 11 bases, V lost 7 bases, and 11 bases had no gene match. The germline CDR1 and CDR2 sequences are SGHKS and YYEKEE (reference sequence). The CDR3 is 12 residues long. Here the CDR3 DNA reads TGTGCCAGCGAACGGGCAGGGGGGTGGGCTTTCTTT. Residues: CASERAGGWAFF.

This chain connects TRBV6-5 to TRBJ2-1; 12 bases are a match to TRBD2. The CDR3 is 15 amino acids. Germline V gene sequence: CDR1 MNHEY, CDR2 SVGAGI. J was trimmed by 11 bases and V by 7 bases; bases with no gene match: 12. The CDR3 DNA reads TGTGCCAGCACCCGTCTAGCGGGGGGGGTAATGCAGCAGTTCTTC. Amino acid sequence: CASTRLAGGVMQQFF.

This clone has a handful of counts. The V gene is TRBV5-1, the J gene TRBJ1-1; 12 nucleotides agree with TRBD1. V lost 3 bases and J lost 8; bases outside the gene matches: 2. This CDR3 is built from 13 residues. Germline V gene lookup returns CDR1 SGHRS and CDR2 YFSETQ. The CDR3 sequence: CASSSGTGGEAFF. CDR3 coding DNA: TGCGCCAGCAGCTCCGGGACAGGGGGCGAAGCTTTCTTT.

This sequence joins TRBV6-5 and TRBJ1-2; D remains unclear. Germline V gives CDR1 MNHEY, CDR2 SVGAGI. This CDR3 region has 14 residues. The ends were cut back, 5 bases at V and 8 bases at J, with 18 bases in the middle. The CDR3 loop reads CASSRTDPPLGYTF. DNA for the CDR3: TGTGCCAGCAGTCGTACAGATCCCCCCCTCGGCTACACCTTC.

The J gene is TRBJ1-1, the V gene TRBV14; D gene ambiguous. Trimming cost V 4 bases and J 6 bases, with 12 bases left between them. Germline V gene lookup returns CDR1 SGHDN and CDR2 FVKESK. CDR3 length: 13 residues. The CDR3 reads CASSRFNTAEAFF. The CDR3 DNA sequence: TGTGCCAGCAGCCGCTTTAATACGGCTGAAGCTTTCTTT.

The chain has TRBV6-5 and TRBJ1-1, with D unclear. Trimming pared 5 bases from V and 4 bases from J, leaving 11 bases between. The CDR3 is made up of 13 amino acids. Germline CDR1 reads MNHEY; CDR2 reads SVGAGI. The CDR3 sequence: CASSQFWGTEAFF. The CDR3 DNA sequence: TGTGCCAGCAGTCAGTTTTGGGGCACTGAAGCTTTCTTT.

CDR3 DNA: TGTGCCAGCTCACCACCGGTAGCGACAGATACGCAGTATTTT. Translating gives CASSPPVATDTQYF. V is TRBV18 and J is TRBJ2-3, with D possibly matching TRBD2 (5 bases). The CDR3 totals 14 residues. Trimming stripped 0 bases from V and 3 bases from J, with 7 bases between. Germline V gene data show CDR1 as KGHSH and CDR2 as LQKENI.

V is TRBV5-6 and J is TRBJ2-3, with D uncertain. The CDR3 totals 16 residues. CDR1 is SGHDT, CDR2 YYEEEE, per germline. Trimming cost V 2 bases and J 0 bases, with 13 bases left between them. CDR3 in amino acids: CASSLRIRISTDTQYF. In DNA, the CDR3 is TGTGCCAGCAGCTTACGGATACGAATAAGCACAGATACGCAGTATTTT.

This chain links TRBV5-6 with TRBJ2-6; either TRBD1 or TRBD2 may fit D (5 bases each). The V end lost 4 bases, the J end lost 5 bases, and 10 bases lay between the germline ends. Germline V gene data show CDR1 as SGHDT and CDR2 as YYEEEE. The CDR3 contains 14 residues. CDR3 DNA sequence: TGTGCCAGCAGCGAACGGGGCAGGGCCAACGTCCTGACTTTC. This gives the protein CASSERGRANVLTF.

Remarks on this clone: The sample contains more than one DNA sequence encoding this CDR3. V is TRBV6-5 and J is TRBJ1-4; perhaps TRBD1 as D (5 bases). CDR3 size: 14 residues. Germline V gene lookup returns CDR1 MNHEY and CDR2 SVGAGI. The V end was cut by 0 bases, the J end by 7 bases, with 9 bases between. The CDR3 region is CASSYSGLREKLFF. DNA of the CDR3: TGTGCCAGCAGTTACTCGGGACTTCGTGAAAAACTGTTTTTT.

V is TRBV3-1 (or the pseudogene TRBV3-2) and J is TRBJ1-2; TRBD1 aligns across 7 bases. This CDR3 comprises 15 residues. CDR1 is LGHDT and CDR2 is YNNKEL in the germline V gene (reference sequence). V lost 1 base, J lost 5 bases, and 7 bases stayed unmatched. Here the CDR3 reads CASSQGYRGSYGYTF. CDR3 bases: TGTGCCAGCAGCCAAGGGTACAGGGGTTCTTATGGCTACACCTTC.

The chain couples TRBV5-4 to TRBJ2-7; 14 bases are a match to TRBD2. The germline gives CDR1 SGHNT, CDR2 YYREEE (reference sequence). The CDR3 covers 15 residues. V dropped 3 bases and J dropped 5; count of bases not matched to a gene: 4. The CDR3 region is CASSSGLAGAHEQYF. The DNA for the CDR3 is TGTGCCAGCAGCTCGGGACTAGCGGGAGCCCACGAGCAGTACTTC. Combining the CDR3 with reference TRBV5-4 and TRBJ2-7 gives the whole variable domain ETGVTQSPTHLIKTRGQQVTLRCSSQSGHNTVSWYQQALGQGPQFIFQYYREEENGRGNFPPRFSGLQFPNYSSELNVNALELDDSALYLCASSSGLAGAHEQYFGPGTRLTVT.

A few counts support this clone. The rearrangement links TRBV2 to TRBJ1-5, with D perhaps matching TRBD1 (5 bases). The V and J ends lost 4 bases and 6 bases respectively, with 16 bases between them. CDR1 and CDR2 (germline): SNHLY, FYNNEI. The CDR3 has 15 amino acids. For the CDR3, the DNA is TGTGCCAGCAGTGTCGGGAGGAAGGGGTTTCAGCCCCAGCATTTT. It yields the protein CASSVGRKGFQPQHF.

This chain connects TRBV7-8 to TRBJ2-1, with TRBD2 matching over 16 bases. Germline CDR1 reads SGHVS; CDR2 reads FQNEAQ. The CDR3 runs to 13 residues. J was trimmed by 12 bases and V by 8 bases; bases with no gene match: 4. The CDR3 region has the DNA TGTGCCAGCGGGACTAGCGGGAGGGACGCGCAGTTCTTC. It specifies CASGTSGRDAQFF.

This clone was observed a single time. The chain couples TRBV28 to TRBJ1-1; maybe TRBD1 (6 bases). The V end lost 2 bases, the J end lost 2 bases, and 12 bases lay between the germline ends. Germline assignment: CDR1 MDHEN and CDR2 SYDVKM. This CDR3 has 15 residues. CDR3 amino acids: CASSLVGQLNTEAFF. The CDR3 nucleotides are TGTGCCAGCAGTTTAGTAGGACAGCTAAACACTGAAGCTTTCTTT.

This chain links TRBV18 with TRBJ1-3; 12 nucleotides match TRBD1. This CDR3 spans 14 amino acids. V lost 6 bases to trimming and J lost 8 bases; unmatched junction nucleotides: 5. CDR1 is KGHSH and CDR2 is LQKENI in the germline V gene. In nucleotides, the CDR3 is TGTGCCAGCTCCCTGGGACAGGGGGCATACACCATATATTTT. This codes for CASSLGQGAYTIYF.

The chain couples TRBV2 to TRBJ2-7; TRBD2 aligns across 7 bases. Looked up from germline, CDR1 is SNHLY and CDR2 is FYNNEI. V was clipped by 6 bases and J by 3 bases; unmatched bases: 2. CDR3 length equals 12 residues. Written as DNA, the CDR3 is TGTGCCAGCAGGCGCGGGAGCTACGAGCAGTACTTC. This codes for CASRRGSYEQYF.

The rearrangement joins TRBV16 to TRBJ1-2; 9 bases line up with TRBD1. The germline V gene has CDR1 KGHSY and CDR2 FQNENV. The CDR3 runs 21 residues. V lost 2 bases and J lost 2; bases outside the gene matches: 21. The CDR3 bases are TGTGCCAGCAGCCAAGGCCCCTACGGTCGACAGGGGGAGCGTGGAAACTATGGCTACACCTTC. Amino acids: CASSQGPYGRQGERGNYGYTF.

The chain joins TRBV5-6 to TRBJ2-2, with D possibly being TRBD2 (6 bases). V was pared by 5 bases and J by 3 bases, with 14 bases between. Per the germline V gene, CDR1 is SGHDT and CDR2 is YYEEEE. The CDR3 sequence is 15 residues long. The CDR3 sequence: CASSSERVYTGELFF. For the CDR3, the DNA is TGTGCCAGCAGTTCTGAGCGGGTCTACACCGGGGAGCTGTTTTTT.

The chain uses TRBV30 and TRBJ1-1; 7 bases line up with TRBD1. The CDR3 has 15 residues. V lost 2 bases, J lost 1 base, and 7 bases stayed unmatched. From germline, CDR1 is GTSNPN and CDR2 SVGIG (reference sequence). The chain's CDR3 is CAWSQSDRRNTEAFF. In nucleotides, the CDR3 is TGTGCCTGGAGTCAATCGGACAGGAGGAACACTGAAGCTTTCTTT.